These T cell receptor beta chains were read from a single sample in a study of T cell responses to AZD1222 COVID-19 vaccine. Using immunoSEQ multiplex PCR, the repertoire was profiled, and TCRdb retains in-frame clones only, with some absent. The sample includes about 180,000 clones, around 90% of them seen just once. The specimen comprised peripheral blood, sampled 28 days after the second AZD1222 dose. These TCRs come from an adult who received the AZD1222 COVID-19 vaccine. Both conserved end residues are part of each CDR3. Fields, in order: V gene, D gene, J gene, clone size, CDR3 DNA, CDR3 protein. D genes are given only for firm matches. Some rows have no size entry. The others give once, few or many, or a class for an expanded clone.

TRBV6-6	NA	TRBJ2-5	NA	TGTGCCAGCAGTTACTCGAGGGGCGCGGTCCAAGAGACCCAGTACTTC	CASSYSRGAVQETQYF
TRBV7-2	NA	TRBJ1-1	NA	TGTGCCAGCAGCTTAGCGCCGGGGGACACCTTCCCTGAAGCTTTCTTT	CASSLAPGDTFPEAFF
TRBV6-2/TRBV6-3	NA	TRBJ2-7	NA	TGTGCCAGCAGTTACTCGGTAGCGCCCGCCTACGAGCAGTACTTC	CASSYSVAPAYEQYF
TRBV27	NA	TRBJ2-7	NA	TGTGCCAGCAGGGACAGCTATGGCGAGCAGTACTTC	CASRDSYGEQYF
TRBV19	NA	TRBJ2-2	NA	TGTGCCAGTAGTGTCCACGGGGGAGAGGTCGGGGAGCTGTTTTTT	CASSVHGGEVGELFF
TRBV5-1	NA	TRBJ2-5	NA	TGCGCCAGCAGCTTTCGGGAGACCCAGTACTTC	CASSFRETQYF
TRBV12-3/TRBV12-4	NA	TRBJ2-7	NA	TGTGCCAGCAGTCCCACTTCGCAGGGGGAGCAGTACTTC	CASSPTSQGEQYF
TRBV27	TRBD1	TRBJ1-1	NA	TGTGCCAGCAGTCCCGGGACAGGGCGGTGGTTCGCTGAAGCTTTCTTT	CASSPGTGRWFAEAFF
TRBV12-3/TRBV12-4	NA	TRBJ2-2	NA	TGTGCCAGCAGTGTACTACGCGGGGGGGAGCTGTTTTTT	CASSVLRGGELFF
TRBV4-3	NA	TRBJ1-2	NA	TGCGCCAGCAGCCAAGATACGGGCCCAGGATATGGCTACACCTTC	CASSQDTGPGYGYTF
TRBV18	NA	TRBJ2-7	NA	TGTGCCAGCTCACCACCGGCTAGCCCCGAGCAGTACTTC	CASSPPASPEQYF
TRBV5-4	NA	TRBJ1-2	NA	TGTGCCAGCAGCGGAGGGACGGCCTATGGCTACACCTTC	CASSGGTAYGYTF
TRBV7-3	NA	TRBJ2-7	NA	TGTGCCAGCAGCCGGGGCCCTCCAGACTACGAGCAGTACTTC	CASSRGPPDYEQYF
TRBV2	NA	TRBJ1-4	NA	TGTGCCAGCAGTGTAAGGGGCCGGATCCCGTTGGGTGAAAAACTGTTTTTT	CASSVRGRIPLGEKLFF
TRBV5-5	NA	TRBJ1-1	NA	TGTGCCAGCAGCTTGGGTCGGGACAAATACACTGAAGCTTTCTTT	CASSLGRDKYTEAFF
TRBV7-2	TRBD1	TRBJ2-7	NA	TGTGCCAGCACCCCCCGGCTGACAGGGGGCACCTACGAGCAGTACTTC	CASTPRLTGGTYEQYF
TRBV7-3	NA	TRBJ2-1	NA	TGTGCCAGCAGCTCCTACCATTCTTGGAATGAGCAGTTCTTC	CASSSYHSWNEQFF
TRBV6-2/TRBV6-3	TRBD1	TRBJ2-7	NA	TGTGCCAGCAGTCCCAGGGGGTATTCCTACGAGCAGTACTTC	CASSPRGYSYEQYF
TRBV28	NA	TRBJ2-2	NA	TGTGCCAGCAGTTCCAACCTGGCAGGGGCGGACACCGGGGAGCTGTTTTTT	CASSSNLAGADTGELFF
TRBV5-1	TRBD1	TRBJ2-3	NA	TGCGCCAGCAGCGTGCAGGGGGCTAGCACAGATACGCAGTATTTT	CASSVQGASTDTQYF
TRBV9	NA	TRBJ1-3	NA	TGTGCCAGCAGCGTAGTCGGGGGTTTCTCTGGAAACACCATATATTTT	CASSVVGGFSGNTIYF
TRBV5-1	NA	TRBJ2-1	NA	TGCGCCAGCAGCTCGCGTAACAGGGGAGGGGGAAACAATGAGCAGTTCTTC	CASSSRNRGGGNNEQFF
TRBV5-5	NA	TRBJ1-3	NA	TGTGCCAGCAGCTCCCGGGCAGGGGTCGGAAACACCATATATTTT	CASSSRAGVGNTIYF
TRBV2	TRBD1	TRBJ2-1	NA	TGTGCCAGCAACCTGGACAGGGGGCCTGAGCAGTTCTTC	CASNLDRGPEQFF
TRBV7-2	NA	TRBJ2-2	NA	TGTGCCAGCCACTTCGGGCAGCCCAACACCGGGGAGCTGTTTTTT	CASHFGQPNTGELFF
TRBV24-1	NA	TRBJ2-7	NA	TGTGCCACCAGTGAGGGATCAGCCTACGAGCAGTACTTC	CATSEGSAYEQYF
TRBV15	TRBD2	TRBJ2-1	NA	TGTGCCACCAGCAGAGATTCTTGGGCTAGCGGGACTTACAATGAGCAGTTCTTC	CATSRDSWASGTYNEQFF
TRBV27	TRBD2	TRBJ2-7	NA	TGTGCCAGCAGCCCCCCCGGACTAGCGGGAGTGTACGAGCAGTACTTC	CASSPPGLAGVYEQYF
TRBV28	NA	TRBJ2-4	NA	TGTGCCAGCAGTGGGGTGGGGTCAGTAAACATTCAGTACTTC	CASSGVGSVNIQYF
TRBV5-6	NA	TRBJ2-1	NA	TGTGCCAGCAGCTTGCGGACGTACAATGAGCAGTTCTTC	CASSLRTYNEQFF
TRBV3-1/TRBV3-2	TRBD1	TRBJ2-7	NA	TGTGCCAGCAGCCATAGGGGACAGATCCTCTACGAGCAGTACTTC	CASSHRGQILYEQYF
TRBV2	TRBD1	TRBJ2-4	NA	TGTGCCAGCAGTGAGAACAGGGGGCTCGGAAACATTCAGTACTTC	CASSENRGLGNIQYF
TRBV24-1	NA	TRBJ2-3	NA	TGTGCCACCAGTGACGGGGGTCGGGATACGCAGTATTTT	CATSDGGRDTQYF
TRBV27	NA	TRBJ2-3	NA	TGTGCCAGCAGTTATAGGCGCGTTGAGTATTTT	CASSYRRVEYF
TRBV6-2/TRBV6-3	NA	TRBJ1-1	NA	TGTGCCAGCAGCGACGGGGCCACTGAAGCTTTCTTT	CASSDGATEAFF
TRBV5-6	NA	TRBJ2-7	NA	TGTGCCAGCAGCTTGCTCTCCGCAGCCTACGAGCAGTACTTC	CASSLLSAAYEQYF
TRBV9	NA	TRBJ2-2	NA	TGTGCCAGCAGCGCCCGGAGGTTAGCCACCGGGGAGCTGTTTTTT	CASSARRLATGELFF
TRBV29-1	NA	TRBJ1-1	NA	TGCAGCGTGGGGACCCCAGGGGCAGCCACTGAAGCTTTCTTT	CSVGTPGAATEAFF
TRBV6-6	TRBD1	TRBJ2-7	NA	TGTGCCAGCACTCGGACAGGGGGCCTCGGCGAGCAGTACTTC	CASTRTGGLGEQYF
TRBV5-1	NA	TRBJ2-7	NA	TGCGCCAGCAGCTTGCTCGACTCCTACGAGCAGTACTTC	CASSLLDSYEQYF
TRBV9	NA	TRBJ2-1	NA	TGTGCCAGCAGCGGCGTAAACAATGAGCAGTTCTTC	CASSGVNNEQFF
TRBV3-1/TRBV3-2	NA	TRBJ2-5	NA	TGTGCCAGCAGCCAATCCGAAAGGGGGACCCAGTACTTC	CASSQSERGTQYF
TRBV9	NA	TRBJ2-6	NA	TGTGCCAGCAGCAGAGGTCCAGAAGGAGTATCTGGGGCCAACGTCCTGACTTTC	CASSRGPEGVSGANVLTF
TRBV7-2	TRBD2	TRBJ2-7	NA	TGTGCCAGCAGCCGTAGGGAGGGTCCGAACGAGCAGTACTTC	CASSRREGPNEQYF
TRBV9	TRBD1	TRBJ2-7	NA	TGTGCCAGCAGCCCCACCGGGACAGTCGCCTACGAGCAGTACTTC	CASSPTGTVAYEQYF
TRBV5-1	TRBD2	TRBJ2-3	few	TGCGCCAGCAGCTTAGCGGGAGCTACAGATACGCAGTATTTT	CASSLAGATDTQYF
TRBV24-1	TRBD1	TRBJ2-2	NA	TGTGCCACCAGTGATCCTCTGGGACAGCGAGGCACCGGGGAGCTGTTTTTT	CATSDPLGQRGTGELFF